This TCR beta chain came from a study of early T cells in non-severe SARS-CoV-2 infection. MiXCR was run by TCRdb on the 5' RACE reads, yielding one entry per CDR3 protein. The sample includes about 20,000 distinct CDR3 sequences, about 4% of them seen just once. CDR3 length equals 15 residues. With 6 bases clipped from V and 1 base from J, the junction kept 9 bases outside the gene matches. CDR1 is SGHRS, CDR2 YFSETQ, per germline. This clonotype came up many times. Sequenced: whole blood. This rearrangement joins TRBV5-1 to TRBJ2-7; 8 bases are shared with TRBD2. The sequence came from an adult who was a healthcare worker with PCR-confirmed SARS-CoV-2 infection or an uninfected control (not recorded which). The CDR3 nucleotides are TGCGCCAGCAATCCGCGCGGGAGGCAATCCTACGAGCAGTACTTC. Translating it yields CASNPRGRQSYEQYF.